This TCR beta chain was documented in a study of blood T cells in healthy people across ages. A word on this clonotype: The antigen is unknown.

The use of a sample-barcoded 5' primer and a J-beta primer mix characterized a second PCR of roughly 7 to 12 cycles. One entry per CDR3 protein results from TCRdb running MiXCR on the 5' RACE reads. This table has about a million distinct CDR3 sequences, roughly 51% appearing once. The CDR3 runs to 15 residues. Germline V lookup: CDR1 MNHEY, CDR2 SVGAGI. V was clipped by 4 bases and J by 3 bases, with 15 bases between them. Study-level points and caveats: With donor CMV status unknown, expanded clonotype changes were possibly confounded.

The sample taken for sequencing was blood. The rearrangement joins TRBV6-5 to TRBJ1-2, with a weak D call TRBD1 (5 bases). The TCR comes from a woman between 55 and 75 years old in good health. CDR3 sequence reads: CASSSNQGAYYGYTF. DNA of the CDR3: TGTGCCAGCAGTTCCAATCAGGGCGCCTACTATGGCTACACCTTC.